The next 8 T cell receptor beta chains were all read from a single sample in a study of cytomegalovirus exposure and HLA in healthy donors (TCRdb year 2017). The library was generated by the immunoSEQ multiplex PCR assay. A mixture of 60 forward primers for TCR Vbeta segments and 13 reverse primers for TCR Jbeta segments was used in the multiplex PCR. This is the immuneACCESS table as TCRdb keeps it, with only in-frame sequences that have V and J called. A part of the clones is gone; compared with another copy, unresolved V genes explain less than half, and the rest is unexplained. The sample data list nearly 110,000 clones, and about four fifths of these were observed just once. Less than 3.5% of the sample rests with the top ten. Specimen: PBMCs. These receptors were taken from a man aged 25 to 45 in good health and CMV-seropositive.

This clone was recorded once. The chain carries TRBV6-1 and TRBJ1-4; a weak D match, TRBD1 (5 bases). The ends were cut back, 4 bases at V and 0 bases at J, with 15 bases in the middle. The CDR3 consists of 17 residues. In germline, CDR1 is MNHNS, CDR2 SASEGT. The CDR3 protein is CASSARQVGATNEKLFF. The CDR3 DNA sequence: TGTGCCAGCAGTGCAAGGCAGGTAGGGGCAACTAATGAAAAACTGTTTTTT.

Concerning this clone itself: Relative to the germline gene, one junction end is altered; a read error may explain this. Other DNA sequences from this sample encode an identical CDR3 as well. The rearrangement joins TRBV7-8 to TRBJ1-4; D may be TRBD1 (6 bases). Germline CDR1 is SGHVS and CDR2 is FQNEAQ. The CDR3 covers 15 residues. Here the CDR3 DNA reads TGTGCCAGCAGCCTTAACAGGGACCCTTACGAAAAACTATTTTTT. This gives the protein CASSLNRDPYEKLFF.

The chain links TRBV9 to TRBJ1-2; D gene ambiguous. The germline V and J ends were trimmed by 6 bases and 0 bases, with 6 bases remaining between them. There are 12 residues in the CDR3. Germline lookup yields CDR1 SGDLS and CDR2 YYNGEE. Here the CDR3 DNA reads TGTGCCAGCAAAGCGGCTAACTATGGCTACACCTTC. Encoded protein: CASKAANYGYTF. Based on the CDR3 plus reference TRBV9 and TRBJ1-2, the full variable domain is DSGVTQTPKHLITATGQRVTLRCSPRSGDLSVYWYQQSLDQGLQFLIQYYNGEERAKGNILERFSAQQFPDLHSELNLSSLELGDSALYFCASKAANYGYTFGSGTRLTVV.

The V gene is TRBV28, the J gene TRBJ1-2; TRBD1 is a possible D gene (5 bases). Trimming pared 7 bases from V and 4 bases from J, leaving 16 bases between. Germline V CDR1 and CDR2: MDHEN, SYDVKM. This CDR3 contains 14 residues. The CDR3 is CASNTARRGYGYTF. Here the CDR3 DNA reads TGTGCCAGCAATACGGCCCGAAGGGGCTATGGCTACACCTTC.

This clone was counted once. The chain has TRBV2 and TRBJ2-4; 9 positions agree with TRBD1. Trimming took 7 bases from V and 3 from J; bases not matched to a gene: 10. CDR1 is SNHLY and CDR2 is FYNNEI in the germline V gene. The CDR3 loop spans 16 amino acids. The CDR3 sequence is CASNGQGRIDKNIQYF. CDR3 DNA: TGTGCCAGCAATGGACAGGGGAGGATCGACAAAAACATTCAGTACTTC.

The V gene is TRBV2, the J gene TRBJ2-7; 10 positions match TRBD1. V dropped 7 bases and J dropped 4; count of bases not matched to a gene: 7. CDR1 and CDR2 from the germline V gene are SNHLY and FYNNEI. The CDR3 loop spans 14 amino acids. The CDR3 nucleotides read TGTGCCAGCAACTCAGGGACAGGGGCTTACGAGCAGTACTTC. Its protein is CASNSGTGAYEQYF.

The CDR3 reads CASSLERGAPQHF. The CDR3 DNA follows: TGTGCCAGCAGCTTAGAAAGGGGTGCGCCCCAGCATTTT. V gene TRBV7-6 combines with J gene TRBJ1-5, with D perhaps matching TRBD1 (5 bases). The germline V gene encodes CDR1 SGHVS and CDR2 FNYEAQ. Trimming took 1 base from V and 9 from J, leaving 10 bases between them. The CDR3 runs 13 residues.

This chain connects TRBV30 to TRBJ2-3, with D maybe TRBD2 (5 bases). Germline V gives CDR1 GTSNPN, CDR2 SVGIG (reference sequence). This CDR3 is built from 12 residues. V was shortened by 2 bases and J by 12 bases, with 15 bases between the two germline ends. CDR3 amino acids: CAWSSRERLQYF. In DNA, the CDR3 is TGTGCCTGGAGTAGCCGGGAAAGACTTCAGTATTTT.